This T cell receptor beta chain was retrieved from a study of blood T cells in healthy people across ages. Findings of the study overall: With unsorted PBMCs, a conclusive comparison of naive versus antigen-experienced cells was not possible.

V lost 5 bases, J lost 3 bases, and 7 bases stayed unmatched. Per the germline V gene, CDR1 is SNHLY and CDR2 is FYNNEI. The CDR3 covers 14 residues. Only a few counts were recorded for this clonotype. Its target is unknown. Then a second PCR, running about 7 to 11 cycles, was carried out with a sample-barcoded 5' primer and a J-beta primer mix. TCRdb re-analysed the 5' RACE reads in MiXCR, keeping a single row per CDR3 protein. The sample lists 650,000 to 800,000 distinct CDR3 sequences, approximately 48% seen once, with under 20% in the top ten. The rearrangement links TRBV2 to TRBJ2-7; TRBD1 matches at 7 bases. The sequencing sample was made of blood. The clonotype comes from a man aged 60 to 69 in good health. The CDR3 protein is CASSPQGPGYEQYF. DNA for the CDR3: TGTGCCAGCAGTCCACAGGGGCCAGGCTACGAGCAGTACTTC.